The rows below give T cell receptor beta chains drawn from one sample of a study of T cells in Graves' hyperthyroidism and ophthalmopathy. TCRdb analysed the multiplex PCR reads with MiXCR anew, one entry per CDR3 protein. Among about half a million distinct CDR3 sequences, approximately 20% were seen once, and the ten largest hold over 45%. The material sequenced was blood. These receptors came from a middle-aged man with Graves' ophthalmopathy. The CDR3 runs from the conserved cysteine through the conserved F or W. Fields, in order: CDR3 length, clone size, D gene, J gene, V gene, CDR3 DNA, CDR3 protein. D genes are given only for firm matches. The size entry is marked missing in some rows and otherwise reads once, few, many or a size class.

14,few,-,TRBJ2-4,TRBV20-1,TGCAGTGCTAGACCAGCCCGACACGGGGACATTCAGTACTTC,CSARPARHGDIQYF
14,many,-,TRBJ1-2,TRBV12-3/TRBV12-4,TGTGCCAGCAGACGAAGGGACCATAACTATGGCTACACCTTC,CASRRRDHNYGYTF
14,-,-,TRBJ2-7,TRBV7-2,TGTGCCAGCAGCCCGGTTTGGGGTCCCTACGAGCAGTACTTC,CASSPVWGPYEQYF
13,-,TRBD2,TRBJ2-3,TRBV4-1,TGCGCCAGCAGCCACGCGGGAGGAGATACGCAGTATTTT,CASSHAGGDTQYF
15,many,TRBD1,TRBJ2-7,TRBV7-2,TGTGCCAGCAGCGCTTCCGGGACAGAAACCTACGAGCAGTACTTC,CASSASGTETYEQYF
14,-,-,TRBJ1-1,TRBV28,TGTGCCAGCAGTTTCTGGCAGTCCGCCACTGAAGCTCTCTTT,CASSFWQSATEALF
13,-,-,TRBJ2-7,TRBV12-3/TRBV12-4,TGTGCCAGCAGTTTTCGACAGGCGTACGAGCAGTACTTC,CASSFRQAYEQYF
14,few,-,TRBJ1-3,TRBV7-9,TGTGCCAGCAGCTCCGGCGGGGATGGAAACACCATATATTTT,CASSSGGDGNTIYF
17,-,TRBD1,TRBJ1-3,TRBV5-1,TGCGCCAGCAGCGTCAACCCGACAGGGCAAAGCGGAAACACCATATATTTT,CASSVNPTGQSGNTIYF
14,many,TRBD1,TRBJ2-7,TRBV10-3,TGTGCCATCAGTGGCCGACAGGGCTCCTACGAGCAGTACTTC,CAISGRQGSYEQYF
12,many,-,TRBJ1-2,TRBV9,TGTGCCAGCGGCAGGGCAGCGGATGGCTACACCTTC,CASGRAADGYTF
15,many,-,TRBJ2-1,TRBV18,TGTGCCAGCTCACCTTCGAGGCGCCAGGGTAATGAGCAGTTCTTC,CASSPSRRQGNEQFF
15,many,TRBD1,TRBJ2-7,TRBV20-1,TGCAGTGCTCCGGGGCAGGGGGCGAGAGCCTACGAGCAGTACTTC,CSAPGQGARAYEQYF
13,few,-,TRBJ2-7,TRBV4-1,TGCGCCAGCAGCCATAAACAGGGCTACGAGCAGTACTTC,CASSHKQGYEQYF
14,-,-,TRBJ1-5,TRBV19,TGTGCCAGTAGGGGAGGGCGAAGCAATCAGCCCCAGCATTTT,CASRGGRSNQPQHF
16,-,TRBD1,TRBJ2-2,TRBV27,TGTGCCAGCAGTTTATCCCGGACAGGGAGGACCGGGGAGCTGTTTTTT,CASSLSRTGRTGELFF
15,many,TRBD1,TRBJ2-2,TRBV5-5,TGTGCCAGCAGCTTGGTCCAGGGGGACACCGGGGAGCTGTTTTTT,CASSLVQGDTGELFF
15,-,-,TRBJ2-3,TRBV5-1,TGCGCCAGCAGCACCGGCGTCTCGAGCACAGATACGCAGTATTTT,CASSTGVSSTDTQYF
13,-,-,TRBJ2-3,TRBV20-1,TGCAGTGCCCCACTAGGGACATCAGATACGCAGTATTTT,CSAPLGTSDTQYF
14,-,TRBD1,TRBJ1-4,TRBV6-1,TGTGCCAGCAGACCCCCAGGGGGTGATGAAAAACTGTTTTTT,CASRPPGGDEKLFF
14,few,-,TRBJ2-7,TRBV20-1,TGCAGTGCTAGAGGGCAGCGAGGGTCCTACGAGCAGTACTTC,CSARGQRGSYEQYF
12,many,-,TRBJ2-4,TRBV30,TGTGCCTGGAGTGTACAAGGAAACATTCAGTACTTC,CAWSVQGNIQYF
20,many,TRBD1,TRBJ2-7,TRBV7-2,TGTGCCAGCAGCTCTCATTCACCGGGACAGGGGCCCTTAAGCCACTACGAGCAGTACTTC,CASSSHSPGQGPLSHYEQYF
15,many,TRBD1,TRBJ1-2,TRBV30,TGTGCCTGGAGTCGTCCCGGGACAGGGATATATGGCTACACCTTC,CAWSRPGTGIYGYTF
15,many,-,TRBJ1-6,TRBV12-3/TRBV12-4,TGTGCCAGCAGTTTAGAGGCCCTGGATAATTCACCCCTCCACTTT,CASSLEALDNSPLHF
15,many,TRBD1,TRBJ2-7,TRBV2,TGTGCCAGCAGTCCAAGGACAGGGGCTCACTACGAGCAGTACTTC,CASSPRTGAHYEQYF
13,few,-,TRBJ2-7,TRBV29-1,TGCAGCGTTGAAGAACCCTATCCAGGAGAGCAGTACTTC,CSVEEPYPGEQYF
14,many,-,TRBJ1-1,TRBV20-1,TGCAGTGCACCGAGGGGGACTGCGAACACTGAAGCTTTCTTT,CSAPRGTANTEAFF
16,few,-,TRBJ2-3,TRBV4-1,TGCGCCAGCAGCCTTAATGGGGGCGCGACCTCAGATACGCAGTATTTT,CASSLNGGATSDTQYF
13,-,-,TRBJ1-1,TRBV10-3,TGTGCCATCAGTGTCAGGGGAGACACTGAAGCTTTCTTT,CAISVRGDTEAFF
16,-,TRBD1,TRBJ2-2,TRBV9,TGTGCCAGCAGCGCCCGGGGACAGGGAGGAACCGGGGAGCTGTTTTTT,CASSARGQGGTGELFF
17,many,-,TRBJ2-2,TRBV5-8,TGTGCCAGCAGCTTGGCCGTGGCAGCTACGAACACCGGGGAGCTGTTTTTT,CASSLAVAATNTGELFF
18,-,-,TRBJ1-5,TRBV30,TGTGCCTGGAAGGCCCGGGACGGACATCTTATAGGCAATCAGCCCCAGCATTTT,CAWKARDGHLIGNQPQHF
13,many,TRBD1,TRBJ2-7,TRBV18,TGTGCCAGCTCCCCACAGGGGTACTACGAGCAGTACTTC,CASSPQGYYEQYF
13,many,-,TRBJ2-5,TRBV30,TGTGCCTGGAACGAACAGCCCCAAGAGACCCAGTACTTC,CAWNEQPQETQYF
15,-,-,TRBJ1-5,TRBV12-3/TRBV12-4,TGTGCCAGCAGTGCTTACAGGCAGCGGAATCAGCCCCAGCATTTT,CASSAYRQRNQPQHF
16,-,TRBD1,TRBJ1-3,TRBV2,TGTGCCAGCAGTGGGACAGGGGTGGTCTCTGGAAACACCATATATTTT,CASSGTGVVSGNTIYF
14,few,-,TRBJ1-5,TRBV7-3,TGTGCCAGCAGCTTGGGGGCGAGCAATCAGCCCCAGCATTTT,CASSLGASNQPQHF
17,many,-,TRBJ2-2,TRBV7-3,TGTGCCAGCAGTTCATCGTCCGGGTCTGTTCATACCGGGGAGCTGTTTTTT,CASSSSSGSVHTGELFF
15,-,TRBD1,TRBJ2-7,TRBV19,TGTGCCAGTAGCGCCGGGACAGGGTTTTCACACGAGCAGTACTTC,CASSAGTGFSHEQYF
14,-,-,TRBJ2-3,TRBV29-1,TGCAGCGTTTGTGCCGGGACGGCCGGAGATACGCAGTATTTT,CSVCAGTAGDTQYF
14,many,TRBD1,TRBJ1-1,TRBV27,TGTGCCAGCAGTTTGACAGGGGGCTACACTGAAGCTTTCTTT,CASSLTGGYTEAFF
13,few,-,TRBJ2-7,TRBV3-1,TGTGCCAGCAGCCCGCGCCAGAACTACGAGCAGTACTTC,CASSPRQNYEQYF
17,many,TRBD2,TRBJ2-7,TRBV20-1,TGCAGTGCTAGAGATACAAGGACTAGCGGCCCTTCCTACGAGCAGTACTTC,CSARDTRTSGPSYEQYF
15,-,TRBD2,TRBJ2-7,TRBV11-2,TGTGCCAGCAGCCTGACTAGCGGGAGAGGGCATGAGCAGTACTTC,CASSLTSGRGHEQYF